This passage covers 5 T cell receptor beta chains from one sample sequenced in a study of blood T cell repertoires in COVID-19. Using immunoSEQ multiplex PCR, the repertoire was profiled, and TCRdb retains in-frame clones only, with some absent. The sample carries some 230,000 clones, roughly 85% recorded once. Sequenced input: peripheral blood. The receptors come from a man aged 25 to 45 who had recovered from COVID-19.

The chain links TRBV7-9 to TRBJ2-1, with no clear D. The CDR3 spans 12 residues. V lost 5 bases, J lost 9 bases, and 11 bases lay in between. Germline V gene sequence: CDR1 SEHNR, CDR2 FQNEAQ (reference sequence). Written as DNA, the CDR3 is TGTGCCAGCAGCCGAGACTCTTTTGAGCAGTTCTTC. Protein: CASSRDSFEQFF. The whole variable domain, filled in from reference TRBV7-9 and TRBJ2-1, reads DTGVSQNPRHKITKRGQNVTFRCDPISEHNRLYWYRQTLGQGPEFLTYFQNEAQLEKSRLLSDRFSAERPKGSFSTLEIQRTEQGDSAMYLCASSRDSFEQFFGPGTRLTVL.

The J gene is TRBJ2-2, the V gene TRBV18; TRBD2 matches 7 bases. Germline V gene sequence: CDR1 KGHSH, CDR2 LQKENI. The V and J ends lost 1 base and 4 bases, in that order; junction bases with no gene match: 9. CDR3 length equals 17 residues. The CDR3 DNA is TGTGCCAGCTCACCACAGGGAGGGGATTCACGCACCGGGGAGCTGTTTTTT. As protein: CASSPQGGDSRTGELFF.

The rearrangement joins TRBV5-4 to TRBJ1-1; 7 bases fit TRBD1. CDR1 and CDR2 from the germline V gene are SGHNT and YYREEE (reference sequence). CDR3 length: 16 amino acids. V lost 4 bases and J lost 2; bases outside the gene matches: 11. CDR3 DNA: TGTGCCAGCAGCCCATTTACAGGGGCTCCCAACACTGAAGCTTTCTTT. Its protein is CASSPFTGAPNTEAFF.

This chain joins TRBV6-5 and TRBJ1-1, with a weak D call TRBD1 (5 bases). This CDR3 has 14 residues. Trimming cost V 7 bases and J 5 bases, with 17 bases left between them. Germline loops: CDR1 MNHEY, CDR2 SVGAGI. CDR3 sequence: CASNQGIGETEAFF. The CDR3 nucleotides are TGTGCCAGCAATCAGGGAATAGGTGAGACTGAAGCTTTCTTT.

The rearrangement joins TRBV25-1 to TRBJ2-7; 9 bases fit TRBD1. The V gene end was trimmed by 11 bases and the J gene end by 6 bases; junction bases not matched to a gene: 11. The CDR3 runs to 13 residues. Germline lookup yields CDR1 MGHDK and CDR2 SYGVNS. CDR3 DNA: TGTGCCTCTAGAAGGGGACAGGGAGGCGAGCAGTACTTC. It specifies CASRRGQGGEQYF.